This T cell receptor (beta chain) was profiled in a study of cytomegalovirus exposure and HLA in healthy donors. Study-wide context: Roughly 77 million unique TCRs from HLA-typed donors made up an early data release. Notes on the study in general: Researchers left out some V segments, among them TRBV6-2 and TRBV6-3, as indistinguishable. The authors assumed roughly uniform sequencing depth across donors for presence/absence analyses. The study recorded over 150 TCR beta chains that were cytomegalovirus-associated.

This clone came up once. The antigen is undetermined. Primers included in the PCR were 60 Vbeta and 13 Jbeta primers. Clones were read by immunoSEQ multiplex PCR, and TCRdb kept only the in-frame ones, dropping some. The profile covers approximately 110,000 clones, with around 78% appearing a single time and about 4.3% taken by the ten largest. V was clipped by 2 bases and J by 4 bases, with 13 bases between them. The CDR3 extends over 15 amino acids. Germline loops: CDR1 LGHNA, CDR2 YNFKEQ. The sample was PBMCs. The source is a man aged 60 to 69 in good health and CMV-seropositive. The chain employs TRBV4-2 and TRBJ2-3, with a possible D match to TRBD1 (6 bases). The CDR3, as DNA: TGTGCCAGCAGCCAAACTAGTCAGGGGTCAGATACGCAGTATTTT. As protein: CASSQTSQGSDTQYF.